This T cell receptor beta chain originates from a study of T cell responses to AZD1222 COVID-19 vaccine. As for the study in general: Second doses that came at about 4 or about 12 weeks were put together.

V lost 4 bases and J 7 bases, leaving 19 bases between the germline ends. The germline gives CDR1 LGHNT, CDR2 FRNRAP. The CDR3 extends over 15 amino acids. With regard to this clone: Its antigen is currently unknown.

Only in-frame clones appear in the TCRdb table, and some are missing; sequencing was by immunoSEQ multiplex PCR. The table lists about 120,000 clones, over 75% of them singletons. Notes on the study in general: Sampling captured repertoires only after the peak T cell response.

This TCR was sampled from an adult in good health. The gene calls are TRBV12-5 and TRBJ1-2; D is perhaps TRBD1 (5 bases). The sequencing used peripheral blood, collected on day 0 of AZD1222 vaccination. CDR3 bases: TGTGCTAGTGGTTCTGGGGGAGGGAGCAGATTTGGCTACACCTTC. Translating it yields CASGSGGGSRFGYTF.